This T cell receptor beta chain is drawn from a study of identical twins. General study points: When twins shared out-of-frame alpha sequences, those sequences had excess low generation probability.

Template switching added a universal primer site, and cDNA bore unique molecular identifiers. Using its own MiXCR run on the 5' RACE reads, TCRdb lists one record per CDR3 protein. The sample contains some 500,000 distinct CDR3 sequences, 14% of which appear only once. CDR3 size: 14 residues. Germline V lookup: CDR1 LGHDT, CDR2 YNNKEL (reference sequence). V dropped 5 bases and J dropped 5; count of bases not matched to a gene: 6. Remarks on this clonotype: Its cognate antigen is unknown.

This sample was shared with a second study, whose subject was yellow fever vaccine responses in identical twins.

J is TRBJ2-1 and V is TRBV3-1; 7 bases are a match to TRBD1. The specimen was CD4+ T cells sorted from blood. This clonotype was sampled from a young woman in good health. As DNA, the CDR3 is TGTGCCAGCAGCGACAGGGTGACCGACAATGAGCAGTTCTTC. Its protein product is CASSDRVTDNEQFF.